These T cell receptor beta chains were read from a single sample in a study of cytomegalovirus exposure and HLA in healthy donors. Data came from immunoSEQ multiplex PCR; TCRdb stores just in-frame clones and leaves some out. This sample has about 190,000 clones, with about 12% found just once. The specimen was PBMCs. These receptors were taken from a man aged 50 to 59 in good health and CMV-seropositive. Each CDR3 is given with its conserved first and last residue. The D gene is left open where the match is weak. Size tells how often a clone was seen (once, few, many) or the class of an expanded clone, and some rows leave it out.

D gene	clone size	CDR3 length	J gene	V gene	CDR3 DNA	CDR3 protein
TRBD2	NA	15	TRBJ2-3	TRBV9	TGTGCCAGCAGCCCCTATAGCGGGGGAGCCCTCATGCAGTATTTT	CASSPYSGGALMQYF
NA	NA	16	TRBJ1-5	TRBV5-8	TGTGCCAGCAGCCGATGGGCAGGGGTAGGGAATCAGCCCCAGCATTTT	CASSRWAGVGNQPQHF
NA	NA	11	TRBJ2-7	TRBV20-1	TGCAGTGCTAGTTCCGGGGTCGAGCAGTACTTC	CSASSGVEQYF
NA	few	14	TRBJ2-5	TRBV11-3	TGTGCCAGCAGCTTTGGGCGAGTCCAAGAGACCCAGTACTTC	CASSFGRVQETQYF
TRBD1	NA	14	TRBJ1-1	TRBV11-1	TGTGCCAGCAGCTTTCAGGGGGCCACGGGGAAAGCTTTCTTT	CASSFQGATGKAFF
NA	NA	14	TRBJ2-5	TRBV9	TGTGCCAGCAGCGTAGATGCGTTCTCCGAGACCCAGTACTTC	CASSVDAFSETQYF
TRBD1	NA	15	TRBJ1-5	TRBV5-8	TGTGCCAGCAGCTTGGACGGCAGGGGGAGTCAGCCCCAGCATTTT	CASSLDGRGSQPQHF
TRBD2	few	15	TRBJ2-1	TRBV7-9	TGTGCCAGCACACTAGCGGGGGCCCCTCGGAATGAGCAGTTCTTC	CASTLAGAPRNEQFF
NA	NA	13	TRBJ1-5	TRBV10-3	TGTGCCATCGGCAGGGAAGTGAATCAGCCCCAGCATTTT	CAIGREVNQPQHF
TRBD1	NA	14	TRBJ1-2	TRBV11-3	TGTGCCAGCAGCCAGGGGGCGCAGGACTATGGCTACACCTTC	CASSQGAQDYGYTF
NA	few	15	TRBJ1-1	TRBV6-6	TGTGCCAGCAGTTACTCTAGAGACTTGAGGACTGAAGCTTTCTTT	CASSYSRDLRTEAFF
TRBD2	NA	15	TRBJ2-5	TRBV9	TGTGCCAGCAGCGGTCACCCCGGGACTAAAGAGACCCAGTACTTC	CASSGHPGTKETQYF
NA	few	14	TRBJ2-3	TRBV12-5	TGTGCTAGTGGTCCAGGCGGGCCGTCTGATACGCAGTATTTT	CASGPGGPSDTQYF
NA	NA	13	TRBJ2-2	TRBV19	TGTGCCAGTAGGTCAGGGTCCGCCGGGGAGCTGTTTTTT	CASRSGSAGELFF
NA	few	14	TRBJ1-3	TRBV18	TGTGCCAGTTTTAGATCCTCCTCTGGAAACACCATATATTTT	CASFRSSSGNTIYF
TRBD1	few	15	TRBJ1-2	TRBV30	TGTGCCTGGAGGGATATCACAGGGGGCTTGAAGGGCTACACCTTC	CAWRDITGGLKGYTF
NA	NA	13	TRBJ1-1	TRBV27	TGTGCCAGCAGCAAGCAGGTCGGCACTGAAGCTTTCTTT	CASSKQVGTEAFF
NA	few	15	TRBJ2-3	TRBV10-3	TGTGCCATCAGTGAGTCTGTGACTCGCACAGATACGCAGTATTTT	CAISESVTRTDTQYF
TRBD2	NA	16	TRBJ2-3	TRBV6-5	TGTGCCAGCAGTTGGGGACTAGCGGGGGGGGCAGATACGCAGTATTTT	CASSWGLAGGADTQYF
NA	NA	14	TRBJ1-2	TRBV7-2	TGTGCCAGCAGCTTGAGTACAGGGAAGGAGGGCTACACCTTC	CASSLSTGKEGYTF
TRBD1	NA	13	TRBJ1-2	TRBV19	TGTGCCATATGGACAGGGGGCGACTATGGCTACACCTTC	CAIWTGGDYGYTF
TRBD1	NA	16	TRBJ1-5	TRBV2	TGTGCCAGCAGTGCGGGACAGGGAGCCGACGGGGCGCCCCAGCATTTT	CASSAGQGADGAPQHF
NA	NA	17	TRBJ2-5	TRBV5-4	TGTGCCAGCAGCTTGGCCGGACACGCGATTCCCCAAGAGACCCAGTACTTC	CASSLAGHAIPQETQYF
TRBD1	few	13	TRBJ2-7	TRBV30	TGTGCCTGGGGAAGGGGGCTTTACTACGAGCAGTACTTC	CAWGRGLYYEQYF
NA	NA	15	TRBJ1-4	TRBV9	TGTGCCAGCAGCGTAGCAAGGGGGACTAATGAAAAACTGTTTTTT	CASSVARGTNEKLFF
NA	NA	15	TRBJ1-4	TRBV5-1	TGCGCCAGCAGCACCCTACAAGGGGGAAATGAAAAACTGTTTTTT	CASSTLQGGNEKLFF
NA	NA	15	TRBJ2-4	TRBV11-3	TGTGCCAGCAGCTCTCAATCGGACAGGGAGGGCATTCAGTACTTC	CASSSQSDREGIQYF
NA	NA	15	TRBJ1-5	TRBV6-1	TGTGCCAGCAGCGTCTCGACAGAGACCAATCAGCCCCAGCATTTT	CASSVSTETNQPQHF
TRBD1	few	14	TRBJ2-7	TRBV5-1	TGCGCCAGCAGCCCCGGACAGGGCTCCTACGAGCAGTACTTC	CASSPGQGSYEQYF
NA	NA	14	TRBJ2-2	TRBV7-2	TGTGCCAGCAGCTTAGACTTGAACACCGGGGAGCTGTTTTTT	CASSLDLNTGELFF
NA	NA	15	TRBJ1-5	TRBV7-2	TGTGCCAGCAGCTTAGCGGGGAACAGCCAGGGGCCCCAGCATTTT	CASSLAGNSQGPQHF
TRBD2	NA	13	TRBJ2-3	TRBV7-9	TGTGCCAGCAACCCAGGGCGGGGGGATACGCAGTATTTT	CASNPGRGDTQYF
NA	few	16	TRBJ1-2	TRBV19	TGTGCCAGTAGTATCGGTTTTCGCGGAAGCTCGCATGGCTACACCTTC	CASSIGFRGSSHGYTF
NA	NA	17	TRBJ2-2	TRBV4-3	TGCGCCAGCAGCCAAGAAGTACGGTTCCCGAACACCGGGGAGCTGTTTTTT	CASSQEVRFPNTGELFF
NA	NA	14	TRBJ2-5	TRBV6-5	TGTGCCAGCGCTTTACGGTCCCTACAAGAGACCCAGTACTTC	CASALRSLQETQYF
NA	few	13	TRBJ1-1	TRBV14	TGTGCCAGCAGCCTTACAGGCGCCACTGAAGCTTTCTTT	CASSLTGATEAFF
NA	NA	16	TRBJ2-1	TRBV6-1	TGTGCCAGCAGTGAATCTGTATTAGGGGCCTACAATGAGCAGTTCTTC	CASSESVLGAYNEQFF
TRBD2	NA	16	TRBJ2-2	TRBV28	TGTGCCAGCAGTTTTCTCCCGGGACTAGCGACCGGGGAGCTGTTTTTT	CASSFLPGLATGELFF
NA	few	16	TRBJ2-5	TRBV4-3	TGCGCCAGCAGCCCTGGCTATAAGAGGGTGGGGGAGACCCAGTACTTC	CASSPGYKRVGETQYF